This T cell receptor (beta chain) was profiled in a study of PD-1 blockade in mismatch repair-deficient tumors. At the level of the study: Patients had eleven to twelve mismatch repair-deficient cancer types and were previously treated and progressing.

Worth noting for this clone: The target antigen is unknown.

Whole-study findings and limits: Tumor-resident clones, often absent from pretreatment blood, expanded after pembrolizumab and then contracted.

Mismatch repair deficiency was confirmed in all patients, by PCR or immunohistochemistry. TCRs were sequenced from three patients responding to pembrolizumab. Sequenced by immunoSEQ multiplex PCR; TCRdb stores in-frame clones only, minus some. The table lists some 110,000 clones, over 60% of them singletons, with 4.7% in the top ten. This clonotype was sampled from an adult with mismatch repair-deficient cancer. This specimen consisted of peripheral blood, obtained just over 59 weeks after starting pembrolizumab.

The CDR3 bases are TGTGCCAGCAGTCTCTCGGGACTCGGGTACAATGAGCAGTTCTTC. Amino acid sequence: CASSLSGLGYNEQFF. V is TRBV27 and J is TRBJ2-1, with D maybe TRBD2 (6 bases). The CDR3 length is 15 residues. The V end was cut by 5 bases, the J end by 4 bases, with 15 bases between. Germline CDR1 and CDR2: MNHEY and SMNVEV (reference sequence).